The entry below describes one T cell receptor (beta chain). Its antigen is undetermined. It was with 60 Vbeta and 13 Jbeta primers that the PCR ran. Data came from immunoSEQ multiplex PCR; TCRdb stores just in-frame clones and leaves some out. The table records about 130,000 clones, 70% to 80% of them present only once. The V end lost 6 bases, the J end lost 2 bases, and 7 bases lay between the germline ends. Germline V gene data show CDR1 as MNHEY and CDR2 as SVGAGI. CDR3 length: 12 residues. The data stem from a study of cytomegalovirus exposure and HLA in healthy donors. Overall study findings and caveats: Among CMV-associated TCR beta chains, most appeared HLA-restricted in a later analysis. The analysis excluded some indistinguishable V segments, including TRBV6-2 and TRBV6-3.

The source is a man aged 35 to 55 in good health and CMV-seronegative. Input material: PBMCs. The V gene is TRBV6-5, the J gene TRBJ1-1; D gene ambiguous. The chain's CDR3 is CASRRANTEAFF. CDR3 coding DNA: TGTGCCAGCAGACGAGCTAACACTGAAGCTTTCTTT.